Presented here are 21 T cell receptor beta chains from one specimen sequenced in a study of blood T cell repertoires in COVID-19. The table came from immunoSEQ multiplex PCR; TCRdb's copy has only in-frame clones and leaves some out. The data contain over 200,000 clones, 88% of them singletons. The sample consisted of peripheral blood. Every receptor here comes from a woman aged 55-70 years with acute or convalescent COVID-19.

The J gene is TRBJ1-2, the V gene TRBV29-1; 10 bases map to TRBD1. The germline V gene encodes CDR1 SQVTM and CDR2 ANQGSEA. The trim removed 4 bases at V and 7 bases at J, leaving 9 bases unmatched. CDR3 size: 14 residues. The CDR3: CSVVTGGFSGGYTF. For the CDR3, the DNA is TGCAGCGTTGTGACAGGGGGCTTTTCTGGTGGCTACACCTTC.

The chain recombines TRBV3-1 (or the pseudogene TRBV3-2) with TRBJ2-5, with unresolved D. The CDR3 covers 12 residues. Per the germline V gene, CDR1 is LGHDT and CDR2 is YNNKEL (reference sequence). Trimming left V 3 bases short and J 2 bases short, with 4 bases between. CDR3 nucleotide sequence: TGTGCCAGCAGCCATTCGCAAGAGACCCAGTACTTC. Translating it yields CASSHSQETQYF.

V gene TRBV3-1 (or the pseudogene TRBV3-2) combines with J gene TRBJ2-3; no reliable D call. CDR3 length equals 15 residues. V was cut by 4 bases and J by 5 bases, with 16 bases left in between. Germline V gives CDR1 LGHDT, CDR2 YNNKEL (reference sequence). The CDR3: CASSRFGLGGDTQYF. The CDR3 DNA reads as TGTGCCAGCAGCCGCTTCGGCCTAGGTGGAGATACGCAGTATTTT.

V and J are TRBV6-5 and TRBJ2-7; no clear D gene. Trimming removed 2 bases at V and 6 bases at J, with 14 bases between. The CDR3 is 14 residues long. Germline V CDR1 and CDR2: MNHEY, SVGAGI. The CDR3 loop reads CASSYMAAASEQYF. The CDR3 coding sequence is TGTGCCAGCAGTTACATGGCCGCCGCCTCCGAGCAGTACTTC.

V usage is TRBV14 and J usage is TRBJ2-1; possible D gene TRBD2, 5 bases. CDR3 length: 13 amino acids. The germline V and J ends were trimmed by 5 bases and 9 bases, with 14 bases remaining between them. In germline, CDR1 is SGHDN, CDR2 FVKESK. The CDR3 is CASSSTNRGEQFF. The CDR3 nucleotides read TGTGCCAGCAGCTCGACTAACCGGGGTGAGCAGTTCTTC.

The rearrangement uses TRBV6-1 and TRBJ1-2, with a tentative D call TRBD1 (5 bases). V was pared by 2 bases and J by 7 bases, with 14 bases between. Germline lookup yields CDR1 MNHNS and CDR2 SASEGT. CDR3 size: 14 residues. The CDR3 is CASSERGTLGGYTF. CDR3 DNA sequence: TGTGCCAGCAGTGAAAGGGGTACCTTGGGTGGCTACACCTTC.

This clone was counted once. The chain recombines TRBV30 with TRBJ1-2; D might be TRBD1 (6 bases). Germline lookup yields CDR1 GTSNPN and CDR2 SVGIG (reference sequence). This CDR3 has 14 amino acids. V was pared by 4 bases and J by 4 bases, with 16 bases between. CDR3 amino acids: CAWKGEGEGYGYTF. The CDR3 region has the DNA TGTGCCTGGAAGGGCGAGGGGGAGGGCTATGGCTACACCTTC.

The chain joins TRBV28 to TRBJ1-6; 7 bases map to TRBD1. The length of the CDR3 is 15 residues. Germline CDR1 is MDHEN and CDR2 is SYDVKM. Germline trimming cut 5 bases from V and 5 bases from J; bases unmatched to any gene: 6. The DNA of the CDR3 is TGTGCCAGCAGTCCACAGGGGAGAGATAATTCACCCCTCCACTTT. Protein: CASSPQGRDNSPLHF.

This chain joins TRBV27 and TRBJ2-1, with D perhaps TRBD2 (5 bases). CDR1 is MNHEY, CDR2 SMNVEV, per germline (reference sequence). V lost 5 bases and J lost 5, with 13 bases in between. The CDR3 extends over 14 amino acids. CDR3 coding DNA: TGTGCCAGCAGTAGAAGGGCAGCGGACAATGAGCAGTTCTTC. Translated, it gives CASSRRAADNEQFF.

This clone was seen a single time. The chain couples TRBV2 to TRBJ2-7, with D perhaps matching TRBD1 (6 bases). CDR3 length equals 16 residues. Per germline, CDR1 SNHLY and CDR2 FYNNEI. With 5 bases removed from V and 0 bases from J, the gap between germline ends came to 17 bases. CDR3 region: CASSSHRVPSSYEQYF. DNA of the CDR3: TGTGCCAGCAGTTCACACAGGGTTCCTAGCTCCTACGAGCAGTACTTC.

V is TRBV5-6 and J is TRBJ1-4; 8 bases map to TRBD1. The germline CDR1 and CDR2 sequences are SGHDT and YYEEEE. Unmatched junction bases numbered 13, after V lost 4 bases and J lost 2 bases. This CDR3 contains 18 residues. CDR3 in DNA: TGTGCCAGCAGCCAGGGGTGGGCAGGGGGCCGCACTAATGAAAAACTGTTTTTT. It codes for CASSQGWAGGRTNEKLFF. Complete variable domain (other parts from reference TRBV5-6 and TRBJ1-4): DAGVTQSPTHLIKTRGQQVTLRCSPKSGHDTVSWYQQALGQGPQFIFQYYEEEERQRGNFPDRFSGHQFPNYSSELNVNALLLGDSALYLCASSQGWAGGRTNEKLFFGSGTQLSVL.

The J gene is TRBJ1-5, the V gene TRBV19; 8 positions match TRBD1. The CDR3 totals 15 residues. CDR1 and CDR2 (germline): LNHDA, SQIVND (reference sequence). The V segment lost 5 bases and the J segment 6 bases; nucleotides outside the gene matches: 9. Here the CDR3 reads CASSVGQGFFQPQHF. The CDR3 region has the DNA TGTGCCAGTAGTGTAGGACAGGGTTTCTTTCAGCCCCAGCATTTT.

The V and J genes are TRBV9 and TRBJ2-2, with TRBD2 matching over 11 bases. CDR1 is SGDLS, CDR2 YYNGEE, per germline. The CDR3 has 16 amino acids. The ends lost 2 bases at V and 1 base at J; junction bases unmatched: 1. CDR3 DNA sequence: TGTGCCAGCAGCGTCACTAGCGGGAGGAACACCGGGGAGCTGTTTTTT. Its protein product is CASSVTSGRNTGELFF.

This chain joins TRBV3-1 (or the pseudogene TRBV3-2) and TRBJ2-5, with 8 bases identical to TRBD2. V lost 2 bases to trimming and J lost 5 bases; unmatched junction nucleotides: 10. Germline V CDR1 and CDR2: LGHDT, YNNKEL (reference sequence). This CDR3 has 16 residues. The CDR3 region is CASSQQVRAGAETQYF. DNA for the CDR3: TGTGCCAGCAGCCAACAGGTTCGAGCGGGGGCTGAGACCCAGTACTTC.

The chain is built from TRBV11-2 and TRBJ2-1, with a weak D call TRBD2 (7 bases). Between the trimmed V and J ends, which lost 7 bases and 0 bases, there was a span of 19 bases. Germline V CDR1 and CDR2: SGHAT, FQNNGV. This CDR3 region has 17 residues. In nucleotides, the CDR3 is TGTGCCAGCACCAAAGTGGGGGGGCACGTCTCCTACAATGAGCAGTTCTTC. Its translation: CASTKVGGHVSYNEQFF.

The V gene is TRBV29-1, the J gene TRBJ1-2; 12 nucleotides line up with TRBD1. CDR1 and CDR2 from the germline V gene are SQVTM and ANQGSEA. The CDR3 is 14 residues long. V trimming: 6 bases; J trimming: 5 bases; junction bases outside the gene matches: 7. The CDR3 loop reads CSVRDRGRDYGYTF. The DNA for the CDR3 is TGCAGCGTGCGGGACAGGGGGCGCGATTATGGCTACACCTTC.

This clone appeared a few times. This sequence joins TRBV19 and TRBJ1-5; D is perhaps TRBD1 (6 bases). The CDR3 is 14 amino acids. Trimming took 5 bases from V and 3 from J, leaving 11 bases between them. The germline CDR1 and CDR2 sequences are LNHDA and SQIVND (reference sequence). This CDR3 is CASSAGGPNQPQHF. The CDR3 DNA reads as TGTGCCAGTAGTGCGGGGGGGCCCAATCAGCCCCAGCATTTT.

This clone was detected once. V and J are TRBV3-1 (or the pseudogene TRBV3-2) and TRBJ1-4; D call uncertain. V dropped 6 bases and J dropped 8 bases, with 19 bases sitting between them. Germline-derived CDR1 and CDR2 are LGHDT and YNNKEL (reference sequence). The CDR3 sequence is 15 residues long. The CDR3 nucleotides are TGTGCCAGCAGATTCGTCCGGGTTCCGGGAGAAAAACTGTTTTTT. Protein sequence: CASRFVRVPGEKLFF.

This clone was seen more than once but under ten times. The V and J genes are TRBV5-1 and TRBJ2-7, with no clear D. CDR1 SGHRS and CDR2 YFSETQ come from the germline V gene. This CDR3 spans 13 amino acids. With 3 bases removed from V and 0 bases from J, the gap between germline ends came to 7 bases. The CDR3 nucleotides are TGCGCCAGCAGCTCAGTCAGCTCCTACGAGCAGTACTTC. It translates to CASSSVSSYEQYF.

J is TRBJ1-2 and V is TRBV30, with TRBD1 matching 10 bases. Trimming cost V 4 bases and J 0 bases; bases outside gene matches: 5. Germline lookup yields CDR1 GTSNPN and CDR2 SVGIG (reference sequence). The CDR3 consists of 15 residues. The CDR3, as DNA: TGTGCCTGGACCCTGGGACAGGGGCCTAACTATGGCTACACCTTC. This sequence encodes CAWTLGQGPNYGYTF.

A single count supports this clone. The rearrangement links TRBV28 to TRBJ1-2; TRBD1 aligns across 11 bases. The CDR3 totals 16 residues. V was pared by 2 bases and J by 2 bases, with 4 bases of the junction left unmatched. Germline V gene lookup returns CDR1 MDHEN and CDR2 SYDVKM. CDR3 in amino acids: CASSLGTGGKNYGYTF. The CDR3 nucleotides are TGTGCCAGCAGTTTAGGGACAGGGGGTAAAAACTATGGCTACACCTTC.